Shown below are 22 T cell receptor beta chains from a single sample sequenced in a study of T cells after yellow fever vaccination. TCRdb used MiXCR to reprocess the 5' RACE reads, holding one entry per CDR3 protein. This repertoire shows 350,000 to 550,000 distinct CDR3 sequences, 18% found once; its top ten account for about a sixth. Specimen: PBMCs, collected before the yellow fever booster vaccination. These receptors all stem from a man aged 18 to 29 who received the YFV17D yellow fever vaccine.

The gene calls are TRBV7-2 and TRBJ1-1; D perhaps matches TRBD1 (6 bases). The germline gives CDR1 SGHTA, CDR2 FQGNSA. This CDR3 is 16 amino acids long. Trimming left V 4 bases short and J 2 bases short, with 17 bases between. In DNA form, the CDR3 reads TGTGCCAGCAGCTGGGTAACAGGGACTAGTAACACTGAAGCTTTCTTT. Translation gives CASSWVTGTSNTEAFF.

The gene calls are TRBV6-6 and TRBJ1-2; D possibly corresponds to TRBD1 (5 bases). Germline V CDR1 and CDR2: MNHNY, SVGAGI (reference sequence). The germline V and J ends were trimmed by 6 bases and 3 bases, with 17 bases remaining between them. The CDR3 is 15 amino acids. The CDR3 DNA sequence: TGTGCCAGCAGAGGGGTCGGGAAAAAGGACTATGGCTACACCTTC. Its translation: CASRGVGKKDYGYTF.

The sample holds many counts of this clonotype. The chain has TRBV29-1 and TRBJ2-5; 8 positions agree with TRBD1. Trimming at V came to 6 bases and at J to 2 bases, leaving 2 bases not matched to a gene. CDR3 length equals 12 residues. The germline CDR1 and CDR2 sequences are SQVTM and ANQGSEA. This chain's CDR3 is CSVGQAQETQYF. The DNA for the CDR3 is TGCAGCGTGGGACAGGCACAAGAGACCCAGTACTTC.

This clonotype occurred a few times. The chain employs TRBV12-3 or TRBV12-4 and TRBJ2-1; D gene unclear. Trimming shortened V by 2 bases and J by 9 bases, and 5 bases separated the two germline ends. CDR3 length: 11 amino acids. CDR3 amino acids: CASSLNGEQFF. CDR3 nucleotide sequence: TGTGCCAGCAGTTTAAACGGTGAGCAGTTCTTC.

This clonotype was counted between two and nine times. The chain links TRBV5-1 to TRBJ2-1; 8 bases align to TRBD1. Germline V CDR1 and CDR2: SGHRS, YFSETQ. This CDR3 comprises 14 residues. V dropped 5 bases and J dropped 4; count of bases not matched to a gene: 5. As DNA, the CDR3 is TGCGCCAGCAGGGCGCGACAGGGGTACAATGAGCAGTTCTTC. Its translation: CASRARQGYNEQFF.

This clonotype has more than one count but fewer than ten. The V and J genes are TRBV4-1 and TRBJ2-2, with 9 nucleotides matching TRBD1. Unmatched junction bases numbered 2, after V lost 2 bases and J lost 4 bases. The CDR3 loop spans 15 amino acids. Looked up from germline, CDR1 is MGHRA and CDR2 is YSYEKL. CDR3 nucleotide sequence: TGCGCCAGCAGCCAAACAGGGGGCATCACCGGGGAGCTGTTTTTT. Translated: CASSQTGGITGELFF.

This clonotype was counted many times. The chain combines TRBV18 with TRBJ1-3, with D hard to call. Trimming cost V 4 bases and J 0 bases, with 10 bases left between them. The CDR3 has 15 amino acids. Germline V gene data show CDR1 as KGHSH and CDR2 as LQKENI. This CDR3 reads CASSRGQSSGNTIYF. CDR3 coding DNA: TGTGCCAGCTCACGGGGTCAATCCTCTGGAAACACCATATATTTT.

This clonotype showed up just a few times. The CDR3 protein is CAISAGEATNEKLFF. The CDR3 DNA reads as TGTGCCATCAGTGCGGGGGAGGCAACTAATGAAAAACTGTTTTTT. V is TRBV10-3 and J is TRBJ1-4, with D tentatively TRBD1 (5 bases). Germline V lookup: CDR1 ENHRY, CDR2 SYGVKD. Trimming left V 4 bases short and J 0 bases short, with 9 bases between. CDR3 length equals 15 residues.

This clonotype appeared many times. The V gene is TRBV6-2 or TRBV6-3, the J gene TRBJ2-3; D gene ambiguous. This CDR3 spans 12 amino acids. Germline CDR1 reads MNHEY; CDR2 reads SVGEGT. Trimming removed 2 bases at V and 4 bases at J, with 4 bases between. CDR3 in DNA: TGTGCCAGCAGTTACCGGTCAGATACGCAGTATTTT. Amino acids: CASSYRSDTQYF.

In this sample, this clonotype turned up a few times. The chain recombines TRBV27 with TRBJ1-4; 10 nucleotides agree with TRBD1. This CDR3 has 16 residues. Germline CDR1 reads MNHEY; CDR2 reads SMNVEV (reference sequence). The V gene end was trimmed by 7 bases and the J gene end by 2 bases; junction bases not matched to a gene: 7. In DNA form, the CDR3 reads TGTGCCAGCACCCGACAGGGGGCAAACACTAATGAAAAACTGTTTTTT. The encoded protein is CASTRQGANTNEKLFF.

The gene calls are TRBV4-2 and TRBJ2-7; no reliable D call. CDR3 length equals 15 residues. Germline V gene lookup returns CDR1 LGHNA and CDR2 YNFKEQ. V dropped 1 base and J dropped 3 bases, with 13 bases sitting between them. The CDR3 here is CASSQADTWGYEQYF. CDR3 coding DNA: TGTGCCAGCAGCCAAGCCGATACGTGGGGCTACGAGCAGTACTTC.

The genes are TRBV27 and TRBJ1-1; D remains ambiguous. Trimming shortened V by 0 bases and J by 1 base, and 6 bases separated the two germline ends. The CDR3 loop spans 14 amino acids. Looked up from germline, CDR1 is MNHEY and CDR2 is SMNVEV (reference sequence). This CDR3 is CASSLSWQNTEAFF. The CDR3 DNA reads as TGTGCCAGCAGTTTATCGTGGCAGAACACTGAAGCTTTCTTT.

This clonotype showed up just a few times. V usage is TRBV5-1 and J usage is TRBJ1-1; 8 bases match TRBD1. V gave up 3 bases and J gave up 6 bases; unmatched junction bases: 7. Germline lookup yields CDR1 SGHRS and CDR2 YFSETQ. The CDR3 extends over 14 amino acids. Here the CDR3 reads CASSSQGAISEAFF. DNA for the CDR3: TGCGCCAGCAGCTCCCAGGGGGCCATCTCTGAAGCTTTCTTT.

A few counts support this clonotype. This chain joins TRBV2 and TRBJ2-1, with TRBD2 identical over 8 bases. Losses at the gene ends were 10 bases for V and 4 bases for J; bases not matched to a gene: 6. Germline CDR1 SNHLY, CDR2 FYNNEI. The CDR3 is 13 amino acids. In nucleotides, the CDR3 is TGTGCCACCCGGGGGGGACAATACAATGAGCAGTTCTTC. Encoded protein: CATRGGQYNEQFF.

The rearrangement uses TRBV9 and TRBJ1-1; D is undetermined. Germline V gene sequence: CDR1 SGDLS, CDR2 YYNGEE. Trimming took 0 bases from V and 0 from J, leaving 12 bases between them. The CDR3 is 16 residues long. For the CDR3, the DNA is TGTGCCAGCAGCGTAGGGGCAGCAGCCATGAACACTGAAGCTTTCTTT. Encoded protein: CASSVGAAAMNTEAFF.

This clonotype occurred a few times. The V and J genes are TRBV18 and TRBJ2-7; 11 bases map to TRBD1. Germline V gives CDR1 KGHSH, CDR2 LQKENI. V lost 4 bases to trimming and J lost 5 bases; unmatched junction nucleotides: 4. The CDR3 has 14 residues. CDR3 protein: CASSLRTGGNEQYF. CDR3 DNA sequence: TGTGCCAGCTCACTAAGGACAGGGGGCAACGAGCAGTACTTC.

Many counts were recorded for this clonotype. The V call is TRBV5-6, the J call TRBJ2-3; maybe TRBD2 (7 bases). Trimming cost V 2 bases and J 3 bases, with 13 bases left between them. This CDR3 spans 15 amino acids. Germline V gives CDR1 SGHDT, CDR2 YYEEEE. This CDR3 reads CASSFDRRGTDTQYF. CDR3 bases: TGTGCCAGCAGCTTCGACAGGCGGGGGACAGATACGCAGTATTTT.

J is TRBJ2-3 and V is TRBV29-1; the D gene is possibly TRBD1 (6 bases). The CDR3 length is 14 residues. V dropped 8 bases and J dropped 4 bases, with 19 bases sitting between them. Germline CDR1 SQVTM, CDR2 ANQGSEA. The CDR3: CSLAQGIGPDTQYF. In DNA form, the CDR3 reads TGCAGCCTCGCGCAGGGGATTGGGCCAGATACGCAGTATTTT.

The chain combines TRBV20-1 with TRBJ2-3; 11 positions agree with TRBD1. CDR1 DFQATT and CDR2 SNEGSKA come from the germline V gene (reference sequence). V shed 0 bases, J shed 7 bases, and the junction held 3 bases outside the gene matches. The CDR3 has 14 residues. CDR3 residues: CSARDGQGAYTQYF. Here the CDR3 DNA reads TGCAGTGCTAGAGATGGACAGGGGGCCTATACGCAGTATTTT.

This clonotype was observed many times. J is TRBJ2-7 and V is TRBV28, with D possibly being TRBD2 (7 bases). The CDR3 totals 14 residues. V lost 7 bases and J 4 bases, leaving 17 bases between the germline ends. The germline V gene has CDR1 MDHEN and CDR2 SYDVKM. The CDR3 sequence: CASTMGGTPYEQYV. The CDR3 DNA sequence: TGTGCCAGCACGATGGGAGGGACACCTTACGAGCAGTACGTC.

This clonotype was observed a few times. V and J are TRBV5-1 and TRBJ1-3; D ambiguous. V was shortened by 5 bases and J by 0 bases, with 9 bases between the two germline ends. CDR1 and CDR2 from the germline V gene are SGHRS and YFSETQ. The CDR3 is made up of 14 amino acids. The CDR3 DNA sequence: TGCGCCAGCAGGGACGGTTTCTCTGGAAACACCATATATTTT. This codes for CASRDGFSGNTIYF.

V gene TRBV18 combines with J gene TRBJ1-2; D remains unclear. Germline assignment: CDR1 KGHSH and CDR2 LQKENI. V was clipped by 5 bases and J by 1 base, with 11 bases between them. The CDR3 extends over 14 amino acids. The CDR3, as DNA: TGTGCCAGCTCATCCAGGTGGATTAACTATGGCTACACCTTC. Its translation is CASSSRWINYGYTF. Looking up the rest from reference TRBV18 and TRBJ1-2 gives the full variable domain: NAGVMQNPRHLVRRRGQEARLRCSPMKGHSHVYWYRQLPEEGLKFMVYLQKENIIDESGMPKERFSAEFPKEGPSILRIQQVVRGDSAAYFCASSSRWINYGYTFGSGTRLTVV.